One TCR beta chain is described in this entry. Its antigen remains unknown. Trimming shortened V by 4 bases and J by 3 bases, and 13 bases separated the two germline ends. Germline-derived CDR1 and CDR2 are ENHRY and SYGVKD. This CDR3 comprises 15 residues. The data are from a study of T cell repertoires in cytomegalovirus infection. Across the whole study: Matching HLA type and CMV infection were both indicated by public TCR beta signatures.

TCRdb passed the reads through MiXCR, listing each CDR3 protein once. In the table there are just under 550,000 distinct CDR3 sequences, about 30% of which are singletons. Study-level results: Based on cumulative public TCR beta family frequency, carriers of CMV plus the relevant HLA were identified. HLA-C-restricted CMV clonotypes gave the most frequent clonotype in two of eight donors.

Sequences were obtained from PBMCs. The V gene is TRBV10-3, the J gene TRBJ1-5, with TRBD1 as a possible D gene (5 bases). This clonotype originated in a human donor in good health (CMV status not recorded). Some clones in this sample may be carry-over from other donors' samples. DNA of the CDR3: TGTGCCATCAGTGCAGCAGGGCTAGACAATCAGCCCCAGCATTTT. This encodes CAISAAGLDNQPQHF.